This is a list of T cell receptor beta chains from one sample in a study of T cells after yellow fever vaccination. TCRdb passed the 5' RACE reads through MiXCR, listing each CDR3 protein once. The data show some 23,000 distinct CDR3 sequences, roughly 3.3% seen once. The sequenced sample was PBMCs, either bulk or a sorted T-cell subset (CD4+, CD8+, memory, or dextramer-sorted; not recorded which), obtained approximately 40 days after the first yellow fever vaccination. Receptors were obtained from a man between 18 and 29 years old who received the YFV17D yellow fever vaccine. Both conserved end residues are part of each CDR3. D genes are given only for firm matches. Each size is once, few or many counts, or a class when the clone is expanded.

CDR3aa,CDR3nt,d_gene,abundance,j_gene,v_gene
CSASDTSGGHRTQYF,TGCAGTGCGTCCGATACTAGCGGGGGTCATCGGACCCAGTACTTC,TRBD2,many,TRBJ2-5,TRBV20-1
CSAKRGGRTDTQYF,TGCAGCGCCAAGCGGGGGGGCCGCACAGATACGCAGTATTTT,TRBD2,many,TRBJ2-3,TRBV29-1
CASSEVAENTEAFF,TGCGCCAGCAGCGAGGTCGCGGAGAACACTGAAGCTTTCTTT,.,many,TRBJ1-1,TRBV5-1
CASSSTEFAMSTF,TGTGCCAGCAGCTCTACGGAATTCGCTATGAGCACCTTC,.,many,TRBJ1-2,TRBV5-4
CATSRELWGFGGTDTQYF,TGTGCCACCAGCAGAGAGCTCTGGGGGTTTGGGGGCACAGATACGCAGTATTTT,.,many,TRBJ2-3,TRBV15
CASSQDWTLGTEAFF,TGCGCCAGCAGCCAAGATTGGACCCTGGGTACTGAAGCTTTCTTT,.,many,TRBJ1-1,TRBV4-3
CTSSLGTPVEGQFF,TGCACCAGCAGCCTGGGGACTCCGGTCGAGGGGCAGTTCTTC,.,many,TRBJ2-1,TRBV1
CASSLDVGQPQHF,TGTGCCAGCAGTTTAGATGTGGGTCAGCCCCAGCATTTT,.,many,TRBJ1-5,TRBV27
CASSFSSLAKNIQYF,TGTGCCAGCAGCTTTTCTAGTCTAGCCAAAAACATTCAGTACTTC,.,medium-sized,TRBJ2-4,TRBV7-2
CACSPPLRLAGALGTQYF,TGTGCCTGCAGTCCCCCACTTCGACTAGCGGGGGCCCTAGGGACGCAGTATTTT,TRBD2,few,TRBJ2-3,TRBV2
CASSPYGAGWNIQYF,TGTGCCAGCAGCCCCTATGGGGCAGGCTGGAACATTCAGTACTTC,.,many,TRBJ2-4,TRBV7-2
CASSRDGETQYF,TGCGCCAGCAGCCGGGACGGAGAGACCCAGTACTTC,.,medium-sized,TRBJ2-5,TRBV4-3
CASSEGGVPNEQFF,TGTGCCAGCAGTGAGGGTGGGGTCCCCAATGAGCAGTTCTTC,.,many,TRBJ2-1,TRBV6-4
CASSPLAGGLRNTGELFF,TGTGCCAGCAGCCCACTAGCGGGGGGGCTGCGGAACACCGGGGAGCTGTTTTTT,TRBD2,many,TRBJ2-2,TRBV25-1
CASNRDDLQNSPLHF,TGTGCCAGCAATCGGGACGATCTACAGAATTCACCCCTCCACTTT,.,many,TRBJ1-6,TRBV6-2/TRBV6-3
CASSLTDSNTGELFF,TGCGCCAGCAGCTTGACGGATTCGAACACCGGGGAGCTGTTTTTT,.,many,TRBJ2-2,TRBV5-1
CASSSCEQFF,TGTGCCAGCAGTTCTTGTGAGCAGTTCTTC,.,many,TRBJ2-1,TRBV6-5
CASGHEAFF,TGTGCCAGTGGGCATGAAGCTTTCTTT,.,many,TRBJ1-1,TRBV7-9
CASSFFWTGHTGELFF,TGTGCCAGCAGTTTCTTCTGGACAGGGCACACCGGGGAGCTGTTTTTT,TRBD1,many,TRBJ2-2,TRBV12-3/TRBV12-4
CASSLARTYNEQFF,TGTGCCAGCAGCTTAGCCCGGACCTACAATGAGCAGTTCTTC,.,many,TRBJ2-1,TRBV7-2
CASSLRLAGGPGDTQYF,TGTGCCAGCAGCTTGAGGCTAGCGGGGGGGCCAGGAGATACGCAGTATTTT,TRBD2,many,TRBJ2-3,TRBV7-2
CASSKTGRQAEQYF,TGTGCCAGCAGTAAGACAGGGAGGCAGGCCGAGCAGTACTTC,.,many,TRBJ2-7,TRBV2
CASSPLLAGGYNEQFF,TGTGCCAGCAGCCCCTTACTAGCGGGGGGTTACAATGAGCAGTTCTTC,TRBD2,many,TRBJ2-1,TRBV7-2
CASSERSDTQYF,TGTGCCAGCAGCGAGAGGTCAGATACGCAGTATTTT,.,many,TRBJ2-3,TRBV7-2
CASSLDARFSGANVLTF,TGTGCCAGCAGCTTAGACGCTAGGTTCTCTGGGGCCAACGTCCTGACTTTC,.,many,TRBJ2-6,TRBV11-2
CASSQGRLGTIYF,TGTGCCAGCAGTCAGGGACGGCTAGGGACCATATATTTT,.,many,TRBJ1-3,TRBV27
CASSQGALASTDTQYF,TGCGCCAGCAGCCAAGGTGCACTAGCGAGCACAGATACGCAGTATTTT,TRBD2,many,TRBJ2-3,TRBV4-1
CASSEQGGTDTQYF,TGTGCCAGCAGTGAACAGGGGGGCACAGATACGCAGTATTTT,TRBD1,many,TRBJ2-3,TRBV6-4
CASSLKTSGATDTQYF,TGTGCCAGCAGCCTCAAGACTAGCGGGGCAACAGATACGCAGTATTTT,TRBD2,many,TRBJ2-3,TRBV4-2
CASSLATDRGGYGYTF,TGCGCCAGCAGCTTGGCCACCGACAGGGGCGGCTATGGCTACACCTTC,TRBD1,many,TRBJ1-2,TRBV5-1
CASSPGAGQSNEQFF,TGCGCCAGCAGCCCCGGGGCAGGGCAAAGCAATGAGCAGTTCTTC,.,many,TRBJ2-1,TRBV5-1
CASSPPLTGGYTF,TGTGCCAGCAGTCCCCCCTTGACCGGGGGCTACACCTTC,.,many,TRBJ1-2,TRBV12-3/TRBV12-4
CASSPSTGRGTQYF,TGTGCCAGCAGCCCATCGACAGGGAGGGGGACCCAGTACTTC,.,many,TRBJ2-5,TRBV11-2
CASSPDGGQGIVETQYF,TGCGCCAGCAGCCCCGATGGGGGACAGGGAATCGTCGAGACCCAGTACTTC,TRBD1,many,TRBJ2-5,TRBV5-1
CASRVGGNTDTQYF,TGTGCCAGCAGGGTAGGGGGGAACACAGATACGCAGTATTTT,.,many,TRBJ2-3,TRBV28
CASSLGRAQGAREQETQYF,TGCGCCAGCAGCTTGGGCCGGGCCCAGGGGGCTAGAGAACAAGAGACCCAGTACTTC,TRBD1,many,TRBJ2-5,TRBV5-1
CASSLGGGQETQYF,TGTGCCAGCAGCTTAGGGGGGGGGCAAGAGACCCAGTACTTC,TRBD2,many,TRBJ2-5,TRBV7-3
CASSFRQGGTGELFF,TGTGCCAGCAGCTTCCGGCAGGGAGGGACCGGGGAGCTGTTTTTT,TRBD2,many,TRBJ2-2,TRBV7-3
CASSRWDENNEQFF,TGTGCCAGCAGCAGGTGGGACGAGAACAATGAGCAGTTCTTC,.,many,TRBJ2-1,TRBV5-4
CASSLDTGELFF,TGTGCCAGCAGCTTAGACACCGGGGAGCTGTTTTTT,.,many,TRBJ2-2,TRBV7-8
CATQSLGRAFF,TGTGCCACCCAGTCCCTCGGTCGTGCTTTCTTT,.,many,TRBJ1-1,TRBV2